Below are 30 T cell receptor beta chains sequenced from a single sample in a study of control samples from healthy donors and cancer patients (dated by TCRdb to about 2020). The method behind the library was the immunoSEQ multiplex PCR assay. TCRdb holds this immuneACCESS table with in-frame rearrangements only. Some clones are missing; in checked studies, unresolved V genes explain under half, and the rest has no known cause. The sample contains 200,000 or so clones, over 80% of them found a single time. The leading ten clones occupy 1.5% to 2% of the sample. Sequenced sample: blood. The receptors originated from a man aged 30 to 39 in good health.

The J gene is TRBJ1-1, the V gene TRBV28; D is perhaps TRBD1 (5 bases). Germline V gives CDR1 MDHEN, CDR2 SYDVKM. V was cut by 5 bases and J by 7 bases, with 11 bases left in between. The CDR3 length is 12 residues. CDR3 DNA: TGTGCCAGCAGTCTGGGACGGATTGAAGCTTTCTTT. Its protein product is CASSLGRIEAFF. Complete variable domain (other parts from reference TRBV28 and TRBJ1-1): DVKVTQSSRYLVKRTGEKVFLECVQDMDHENMFWYRQDPGLGLRLIYFSYDVKMKEKGDIPEGYSVSREKKERFSLILESASTNQTSMYLCASSLGRIEAFFGQGTRLTVV.

This clone occurred once. The chain recombines TRBV6-5 with TRBJ1-1; no firm D call. The V gene's germline CDR1 is MNHEY and CDR2 SVGAGI. V was trimmed by 2 bases and J by 1 base, leaving 11 bases between them. The CDR3 consists of 15 residues. DNA of the CDR3: TGTGCCAGCAGTTACCCCACGATAGAGAACACTGAAGCTTTCTTT. Its translation is CASSYPTIENTEAFF.

The chain uses TRBV9 and TRBJ2-3; D perhaps matches TRBD2 (5 bases). Germline V gene lookup returns CDR1 SGDLS and CDR2 YYNGEE. Trimming took 4 bases from V and 6 from J, leaving 15 bases between them. CDR3 length: 14 amino acids. Here the CDR3 DNA reads TGTGCCAGCAGCCTAGCCTCGGCGAAGGATACGCAGTATTTT. Protein sequence: CASSLASAKDTQYF.

The chain is built from TRBV30 and TRBJ1-1, with 8 bases identical to TRBD1. The CDR3 is made up of 15 amino acids. In germline, CDR1 is GTSNPN, CDR2 SVGIG (reference sequence). Unmatched junction bases numbered 4, after V lost 1 base and J lost 0 bases. The chain's CDR3 is CAWSGDRPLNTEAFF. CDR3 bases: TGTGCCTGGAGTGGGGACAGGCCCTTGAACACTGAAGCTTTCTTT.

J is TRBJ1-1 and V is TRBV7-8, with D possibly TRBD1 on 5 matching bases. From germline, CDR1 is SGHVS and CDR2 FQNEAQ. The V end was cut by 2 bases, the J end by 1 base, with 11 bases between. CDR3 length: 15 amino acids. The CDR3 DNA reads as TGTGCCAGCAGCTTACAAGGACACCAGAACACTGAAGCTTTCTTT. This codes for CASSLQGHQNTEAFF.

This clone was detected only once. The chain employs TRBV7-9 and TRBJ1-2; D is ambiguous. The germline V gene has CDR1 SEHNR and CDR2 FQNEAQ (reference sequence). V was cut by 1 base and J by 6 bases, with 9 bases left in between. The CDR3 loop spans 13 amino acids. CDR3 protein: CASSLVAFDGYTF. For the CDR3, the DNA is TGTGCCAGCAGCTTAGTAGCGTTTGATGGCTACACCTTC.

The gene calls are TRBV14 and TRBJ1-6; D not resolved. From germline, CDR1 is SGHDN and CDR2 FVKESK. The V gene lost 1 base and the J gene lost 0 bases, with 13 bases spanning the gap. This CDR3 is built from 18 residues. The CDR3 protein is CASSQVSARSSYNSPLHF. In DNA form, the CDR3 reads TGTGCCAGCAGCCAAGTTTCCGCTAGGAGCTCCTATAATTCACCCCTCCACTTT.

The chain couples TRBV6-5 to TRBJ1-6; no firm D call. This CDR3 is built from 15 residues. The germline V gene has CDR1 MNHEY and CDR2 SVGAGI. With 6 bases removed from V and 5 bases from J, the gap between germline ends came to 14 bases. The CDR3 spells CASRRREVDNSPLHF. CDR3 coding DNA: TGTGCCAGCAGGCGTCGGGAGGTCGATAATTCACCCCTCCACTTT.

The J gene is TRBJ1-3, the V gene TRBV25-1; TRBD1 aligns across 8 bases. V shed 5 bases, J shed 2 bases, and the junction held 8 bases outside the gene matches. Per germline, CDR1 MGHDK and CDR2 SYGVNS. The CDR3 is 16 amino acids. The CDR3 region is CASSSQGVSPGNTIYF. The CDR3 DNA sequence: TGTGCCAGCAGTTCACAGGGGGTATCTCCTGGAAACACCATATATTTT.

The rearrangement uses TRBV6-5 and TRBJ1-5; D remains unclear. Germline CDR1 is MNHEY and CDR2 is SVGAGI. Between the trimmed V and J ends, which lost 3 bases and 2 bases, there was a span of 8 bases. The CDR3 totals 14 residues. The CDR3 DNA sequence: TGTGCCAGCAGTTATAGTCAAGGCAATCAGCCCCAGCATTTT. Amino acid sequence: CASSYSQGNQPQHF.

The chain joins TRBV7-9 to TRBJ1-6; the D gene is possibly TRBD1 (6 bases). V shed 5 bases and J shed 10 bases, with 18 bases lying between them. The germline V gene encodes CDR1 SEHNR and CDR2 FQNEAQ (reference sequence). The CDR3 sequence is 15 residues long. The CDR3 loop is CASSPVSGEISPLHF. CDR3 nucleotide sequence: TGTGCCAGCAGCCCAGTATCAGGGGAGATATCACCCCTCCACTTT.

V gene TRBV7-2 combines with J gene TRBJ1-2, with 10 bases lining up with TRBD1. CDR1 and CDR2 from the germline V gene are SGHTA and FQGNSA. The J segment lost 13 bases and the V segment lost 1 base, leaving 15 bases of the junction unmatched. The CDR3 sequence is 16 residues long. Written as DNA, the CDR3 is TGTGCCAGCAGCTTAGGAGGGTTGGGACAGGGGACGCTGATCACCTTC. This gives the protein CASSLGGLGQGTLITF.

The chain links TRBV15 to TRBJ1-2, with D possibly TRBD1 on 5 matching bases. This CDR3 spans 14 amino acids. V lost 2 bases and J 5 bases, leaving 12 bases between the germline ends. Germline V gene lookup returns CDR1 LNHNV and CDR2 YYDKDF (reference sequence). CDR3 coding DNA: TGTGCCACCAGCAGACGTACCTCAGGGTATGGCTACACCTTC. Translation: CATSRRTSGYGYTF.

CDR3 protein: CASSVGTGANYGYTF. The CDR3 DNA is TGTGCCAGCAGCGTGGGGACAGGAGCTAACTATGGCTACACCTTC. The V and J genes are TRBV7-2 and TRBJ1-2, with 8 bases lining up with TRBD1. The CDR3 spans 15 residues. With V trimmed by 5 bases and J by 0 bases, 5 bases remained unmatched. The germline V gene encodes CDR1 SGHTA and CDR2 FQGNSA.

The V call is TRBV6-5, the J call TRBJ1-4, with no clear D. The CDR3 is made up of 16 amino acids. Trimming removed 0 bases at V and 8 bases at J, with 16 bases between. Germline-derived CDR1 and CDR2 are MNHEY and SVGAGI. The CDR3 coding sequence is TGTGCCAGCAGTTACTCCTACGCCCGGGCTCGGGAAAAACTGTTTTTT. This codes for CASSYSYARAREKLFF.

The chain has TRBV11-2 and TRBJ2-3; 9 bases map to TRBD2. Losses at the gene ends were 1 base for V and 2 bases for J; bases not matched to a gene: 4. CDR3 length: 16 amino acids. Germline CDR1 reads SGHAT; CDR2 reads FQNNGV. The CDR3 loop is CASSLGAGGSTDTQYF. CDR3 DNA sequence: TGTGCCAGCAGCTTAGGCGCGGGGGGGTCCACAGATACGCAGTATTTT.

The chain combines TRBV6-5 with TRBJ2-2; possibly TRBD1 for D (6 bases). The CDR3 is 15 amino acids. Germline CDR1 reads MNHEY; CDR2 reads SVGAGI. V lost 6 bases, J lost 7 bases, and 18 bases lay in between. The CDR3 DNA sequence: TGTGCCAGCAGGGGAAACAGGGATCCGAACGGGGAGCTGTTTTTT. As protein: CASRGNRDPNGELFF.

This clone was recorded only once. This chain connects TRBV6-1 to TRBJ1-6; no definite D call. CDR3 length equals 16 residues. Trimming removed 2 bases at V and 3 bases at J, with 11 bases between. Germline V gene data show CDR1 as MNHNS and CDR2 as SASEGT. The CDR3 region is CASSEIDWGYNSPLHF. CDR3 in DNA: TGTGCCAGCAGTGAAATAGATTGGGGCTATAATTCACCCCTCCACTTT.

The rearrangement links TRBV11-2 to TRBJ2-3; either TRBD1 or TRBD2 may fit D (6 bases each). V was shortened by 5 bases and J by 6 bases, with 15 bases between the two germline ends. Germline V gene data show CDR1 as SGHAT and CDR2 as FQNNGV. The length of the CDR3 is 14 residues. DNA of the CDR3: TGTGCCAGCAGCCCGACGGGGGCAGCGGATACGCAGTATTTT. Encoded protein: CASSPTGAADTQYF.

This rearrangement joins TRBV5-6 to TRBJ2-3, with a tentative D call TRBD2 (5 bases). Germline loops: CDR1 SGHDT, CDR2 YYEEEE. V shed 4 bases and J shed 5 bases, with 5 bases lying between them. The CDR3 contains 11 residues. The CDR3 bases are TGTGCCAGCAGCCGGGGAGATACGCAGTATTTT. Translating gives CASSRGDTQYF.

The V gene is TRBV2, the J gene TRBJ1-4, with a weak D call TRBD1 (6 bases). The germline V gene encodes CDR1 SNHLY and CDR2 FYNNEI. The ends were cut back, 6 bases at V and 3 bases at J, with 11 bases in the middle. CDR3 length equals 14 residues. In DNA form, the CDR3 reads TGTGCCAGCAGGGGGGCGGCGGCTAATGAAAAACTGTTTTTT. Translated, it gives CASRGAAANEKLFF. The full variable domain, with the rest looked up from reference TRBV2 and TRBJ1-4, is EPEVTQTPSHQVTQMGQEVILRCVPISNHLYFYWYRQILGQKVEFLVSFYNNEISEKSEIFDDQFSVERPDGSNFTLKIRSTKLEDSAMYFCASRGAAANEKLFFGSGTQLSVL.

This clone has only one observation. This chain joins TRBV9 and TRBJ1-1; no definite D call. The V gene's germline CDR1 is SGDLS and CDR2 YYNGEE. The V gene lost 0 bases and the J gene lost 4 bases, with 13 bases spanning the gap. CDR3 length: 15 amino acids. The CDR3 bases are TGTGCCAGCAGCGTAGATAATTCCTTGGTCACTGAAGCTTTCTTT. Encoded protein: CASSVDNSLVTEAFF.

The chain links TRBV6-5 to TRBJ1-6; maybe TRBD1 (6 bases). This CDR3 contains 12 residues. CDR1 MNHEY and CDR2 SVGAGI come from the germline V gene. V lost 8 bases to trimming and J lost 14 bases, with 16 bases between them. This chain's CDR3 is CASRGGFPSLHF. The CDR3 DNA reads TGTGCCAGCCGGGGGGGCTTTCCATCCCTCCACTTT.

This sequence joins TRBV27 and TRBJ2-2, with a tentative D call TRBD1 (6 bases). The CDR3 is made up of 16 amino acids. The germline V gene encodes CDR1 MNHEY and CDR2 SMNVEV (reference sequence). Trimming stripped 0 bases from V and 5 bases from J, with 13 bases between. This CDR3 reads CASSLSKAGVTGELFF. The CDR3 DNA reads as TGTGCCAGCAGTTTATCGAAGGCAGGGGTTACCGGGGAGCTGTTTTTT.

The chain uses TRBV7-9 and TRBJ2-3; TRBD1 matches 9 bases. CDR3 size: 14 residues. V lost 4 bases to trimming and J lost 5 bases; unmatched junction nucleotides: 4. Germline V gene sequence: CDR1 SEHNR, CDR2 FQNEAQ (reference sequence). The CDR3 nucleotides read TGTGCCAGCAGCTCTACAGGGGGCAGAGATACGCAGTATTTT. This gives the protein CASSSTGGRDTQYF.

About this clone itself: The same CDR3 is also encoded by other DNA sequences in this sample. The chain joins TRBV18 to TRBJ1-5, with TRBD1 matching 7 bases. The CDR3 contains 13 residues. V lost 3 bases to trimming and J lost 5 bases; unmatched junction nucleotides: 1. Germline CDR1 KGHSH, CDR2 LQKENI. CDR3 loop: CASSPDRDQPQHF. CDR3 DNA: TGTGCCAGCTCACCCGACAGGGATCAGCCCCAGCATTTT.

In nucleotides, the CDR3 is TGCGCCAGCAGCCCAGGGGACGCAACTAATGAAAAACTGTTTTTT. This encodes CASSPGDATNEKLFF. The chain joins TRBV5-1 to TRBJ1-4; perhaps TRBD1 as D (6 bases). The germline V gene encodes CDR1 SGHRS and CDR2 YFSETQ. The CDR3 length is 15 residues. Deletions cut 4 bases from V and 0 bases from J, with 10 bases between.

The chain is built from TRBV4-1 and TRBJ1-1; D gene ambiguous. This CDR3 spans 16 amino acids. Germline lookup yields CDR1 MGHRA and CDR2 YSYEKL. V shed 3 bases and J shed 2 bases, with 16 bases lying between them. CDR3 amino acids: CASSHLGSPGNTEAFF. CDR3 DNA: TGCGCCAGCAGCCATCTGGGGTCCCCCGGAAACACTGAAGCTTTCTTT.

Only one count was recorded for this clone. The DNA for the CDR3 is TGCAGCGCAGACAGTGCCTCTGGAAACACCATATATTTT. Its protein product is CSADSASGNTIYF. The chain couples TRBV29-1 to TRBJ1-3, with D possibly being TRBD1 (5 bases). Trimming left V 7 bases short and J 0 bases short, with 10 bases between. The V gene's germline CDR1 is SQVTM and CDR2 ANQGSEA. The CDR3 runs 13 residues. The full variable domain, its missing parts supplied by reference TRBV29-1 and TRBJ1-3, is SAVISQKPSRDICQRGTSLTIQCQVDSQVTMMFWYRQQPGQSLTLIATANQGSEATYESGFVIDKFPISRPNLTFSTLTVSNMSPEDSSIYLCSADSASGNTIYFGEGSWLTVV.

The V gene is TRBV4-1, the J gene TRBJ2-7; the D gene is possibly TRBD1 (5 bases). CDR3 length equals 15 residues. V lost 0 bases, J lost 3 bases, and 12 bases lay in between. CDR1 is MGHRA, CDR2 YSYEKL, per germline. The CDR3 sequence is CASSQDSPGIYEQYF. CDR3 sequence (DNA): TGCGCCAGCAGCCAAGATTCGCCAGGGATCTACGAGCAGTACTTC.